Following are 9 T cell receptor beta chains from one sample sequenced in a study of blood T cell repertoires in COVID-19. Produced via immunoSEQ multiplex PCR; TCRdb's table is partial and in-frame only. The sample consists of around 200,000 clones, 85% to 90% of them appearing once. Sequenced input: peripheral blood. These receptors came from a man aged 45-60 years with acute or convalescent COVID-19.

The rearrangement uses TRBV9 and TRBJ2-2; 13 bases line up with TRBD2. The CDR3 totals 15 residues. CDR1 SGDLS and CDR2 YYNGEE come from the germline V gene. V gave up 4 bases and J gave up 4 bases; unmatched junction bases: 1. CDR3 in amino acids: CASSTSGGGTGELFF. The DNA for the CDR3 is TGTGCCAGCAGCACTAGCGGGGGGGGCACCGGGGAGCTGTTTTTT.

This chain's CDR3 is CASSRGSAGTEAREYYGYTF. CDR3 DNA sequence: TGTGCCAGCAGCCGTGGAAGTGCCGGGACAGAGGCCCGGGAATACTATGGCTACACCTTC. This rearrangement joins TRBV3-1 (or the pseudogene TRBV3-2) to TRBJ1-2; 7 bases are a match to TRBD1. After removal of 4 bases from V and 3 bases from J, the junction contained 23 bases not matched to a gene. The germline gives CDR1 LGHDT, CDR2 YNNKEL (reference sequence). The CDR3 runs to 20 residues.

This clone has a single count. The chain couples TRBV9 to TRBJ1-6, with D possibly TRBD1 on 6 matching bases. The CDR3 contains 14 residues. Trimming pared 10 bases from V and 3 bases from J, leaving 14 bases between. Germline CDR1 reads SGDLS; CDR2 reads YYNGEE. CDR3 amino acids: CASQGPGYNSPLHF. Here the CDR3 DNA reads TGTGCCTCTCAGGGGCCGGGCTATAATTCACCCCTCCACTTT.

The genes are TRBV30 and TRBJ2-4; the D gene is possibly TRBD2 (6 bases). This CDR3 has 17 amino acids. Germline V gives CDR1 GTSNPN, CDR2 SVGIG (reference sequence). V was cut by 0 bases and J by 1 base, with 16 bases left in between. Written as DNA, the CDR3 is TGTGCCTGGAGTGTTCAGGGTTCACGGGGGGCCAAAAACATTCAGTACTTC. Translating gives CAWSVQGSRGAKNIQYF. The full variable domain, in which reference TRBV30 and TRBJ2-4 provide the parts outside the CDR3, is SQTIHQWPATLVQPVGSPLSLECTVEGTSNPNLYWYRQAAGRGLQLLFYSVGIGQISSEVPQNLSASRPQDRQFILSSKKLLLSDSGFYLCAWSVQGSRGAKNIQYFGAGTRLSVL.

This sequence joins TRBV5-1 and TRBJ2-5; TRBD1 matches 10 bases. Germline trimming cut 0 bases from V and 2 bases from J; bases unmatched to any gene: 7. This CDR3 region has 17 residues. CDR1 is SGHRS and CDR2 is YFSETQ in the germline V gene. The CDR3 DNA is TGCGCCAGCAGCTTGGTGGCGGACAGGGGGGTTCAAGAGACCCAGTACTTC. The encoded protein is CASSLVADRGVQETQYF.

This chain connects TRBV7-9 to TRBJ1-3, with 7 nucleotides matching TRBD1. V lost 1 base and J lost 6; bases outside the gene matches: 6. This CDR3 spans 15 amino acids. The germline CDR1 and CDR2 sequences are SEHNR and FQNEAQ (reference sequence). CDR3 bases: TGTGCCAGCAGCTTAGAAAGGGGGCGCCTAAACACCATATATTTT. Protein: CASSLERGRLNTIYF. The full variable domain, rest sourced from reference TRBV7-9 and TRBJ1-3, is DTGVSQNPRHKITKRGQNVTFRCDPISEHNRLYWYRQTLGQGPEFLTYFQNEAQLEKSRLLSDRFSAERPKGSFSTLEIQRTEQGDSAMYLCASSLERGRLNTIYFGEGSWLTVV.

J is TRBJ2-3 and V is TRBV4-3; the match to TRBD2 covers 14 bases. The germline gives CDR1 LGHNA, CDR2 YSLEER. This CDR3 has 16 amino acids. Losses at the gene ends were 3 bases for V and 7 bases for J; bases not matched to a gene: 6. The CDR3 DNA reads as TGCGCCAGCAGCCAGGGGACTAGCGGGGGACATTATACGCAGTATTTT. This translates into CASSQGTSGGHYTQYF.

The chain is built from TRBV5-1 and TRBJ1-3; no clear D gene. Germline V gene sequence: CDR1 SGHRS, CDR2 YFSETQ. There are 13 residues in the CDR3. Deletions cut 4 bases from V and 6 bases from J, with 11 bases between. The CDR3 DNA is TGCGCCAGCAGCGGTAGAATAGCAAACACCATATATTTT. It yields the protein CASSGRIANTIYF. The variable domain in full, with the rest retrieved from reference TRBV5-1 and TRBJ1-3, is KAGVTQTPRYLIKTRGQQVTLSCSPISGHRSVSWYQQTPGQGLQFLFEYFSETQRNKGNFPGRFSGRQFSNSRSEMNVSTLELGDSALYLCASSGRIANTIYFGEGSWLTVV.

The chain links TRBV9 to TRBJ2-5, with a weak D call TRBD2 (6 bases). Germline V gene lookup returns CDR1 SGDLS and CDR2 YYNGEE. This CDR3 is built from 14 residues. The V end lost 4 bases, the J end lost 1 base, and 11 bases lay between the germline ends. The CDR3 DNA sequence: TGTGCCAGCAGCCTACAGACTAGCCAAGAGACCCAGTACTTC. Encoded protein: CASSLQTSQETQYF.